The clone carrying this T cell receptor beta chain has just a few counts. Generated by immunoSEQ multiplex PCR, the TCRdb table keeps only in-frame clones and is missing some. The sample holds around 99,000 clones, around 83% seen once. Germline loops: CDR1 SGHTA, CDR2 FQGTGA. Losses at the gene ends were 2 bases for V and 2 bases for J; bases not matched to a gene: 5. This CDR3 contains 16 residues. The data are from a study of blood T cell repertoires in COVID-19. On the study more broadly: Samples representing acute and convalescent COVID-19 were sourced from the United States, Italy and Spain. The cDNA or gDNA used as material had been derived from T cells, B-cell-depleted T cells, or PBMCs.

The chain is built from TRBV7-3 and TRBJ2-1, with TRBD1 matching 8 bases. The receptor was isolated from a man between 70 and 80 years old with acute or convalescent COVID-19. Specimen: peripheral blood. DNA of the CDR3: TGTGCCAGCAGCTTACACCAGGGGGCGACCTACAATGAGCAGTTCTTC. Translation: CASSLHQGATYNEQFF.